This TCR beta chain was documented in a study of Graves' ophthalmopathy and Graves' hyperthyroidism. Broader study findings: Thyroid clonotypes that were expanded above 0.001 frequency mostly also appeared in blood. The model achieved about 70% sensitivity and roughly 72% specificity for ophthalmopathy progression.

RNA transcripts provided the template for amplifying TCR beta CDR3 regions. HTBI primers were used in a first-round RT-PCR, which preceded a second-round multiplex PCR. TCRdb passed the multiplex PCR reads through MiXCR, listing each CDR3 protein once. There are approximately 41,000 distinct CDR3 sequences in the sample; roughly half occur only once, and 15% to 20% lies in the top ten. This CDR3 has 13 amino acids. Per the germline V gene, CDR1 is MNHEY and CDR2 is SVGEGT. Trimming took off 5 bases at V and 2 bases at J, with 10 bases between the two ends. This clonotype showed up many times. The target antigen is unknown.

Material for sequencing was peripheral blood. V is TRBV6-2 or TRBV6-3 and J is TRBJ2-7; D is perhaps TRBD2 (5 bases). This sequence originates from an adult man with Graves' ophthalmopathy. The CDR3 spells CASSISETYEQYV. CDR3 DNA: TGTGCCAGCAGTATTAGCGAGACCTACGAGCAGTACGTC.